The 8 T cell receptor beta chains below come from one sample, sequenced in a study of cytomegalovirus exposure and HLA in healthy donors. Use of 60 Vbeta and 13 Jbeta primers characterized the PCR. The data were produced by immunoSEQ multiplex PCR, yet TCRdb's version contains in-frame clones alone and is incomplete. The sample includes approximately 99,000 clones, approximately 70% of them seen just once. The sequenced material came from PBMCs. Receptors originate from a man aged 40-50 years in good health and CMV-seronegative.

The chain carries TRBV27 and TRBJ2-1; D gene uncertain. Looked up from germline, CDR1 is MNHEY and CDR2 is SMNVEV (reference sequence). This CDR3 contains 14 residues. The germline V and J ends were trimmed by 2 bases and 2 bases, with 7 bases remaining between them. The CDR3 DNA is TGTGCCAGCAGTTTAAGACACACCTACAATGAGCAGTTCTTC. Its translation is CASSLRHTYNEQFF.

The chain employs TRBV28 and TRBJ2-5, with D tentatively TRBD2 (6 bases). The CDR3 has 13 residues. With 7 bases removed from V and 5 bases from J, the gap between germline ends came to 14 bases. From germline, CDR1 is MDHEN and CDR2 SYDVKM. CDR3 sequence: CASTSNRGETQYF. CDR3 DNA: TGTGCCAGCACCTCGAACCGGGGGGAGACCCAGTACTTC.

The chain couples TRBV28 to TRBJ2-5; no definite D call. Trimming stripped 4 bases from V and 9 bases from J, with 12 bases between. The CDR3 is 12 residues long. Germline CDR1 and CDR2: MDHEN and SYDVKM. In DNA form, the CDR3 reads TGTGCCAGCAGTTACTACCCGTTTGCCCAGTACTTC. Its translation: CASSYYPFAQYF.

The chain links TRBV14 to TRBJ1-1; possible D gene TRBD1, 6 bases. In germline, CDR1 is SGHDN, CDR2 FVKESK. This CDR3 region has 16 residues. V lost 0 bases to trimming and J lost 4 bases, with 15 bases between them. CDR3 amino acids: CASSQDRGWGLTEAFF. For the CDR3, the DNA is TGTGCCAGCAGCCAAGATCGGGGTTGGGGGCTCACTGAAGCTTTCTTT.

The gene calls are TRBV5-6 and TRBJ2-7, with D perhaps TRBD2 (6 bases). The CDR3 sequence is 15 residues long. Trimming took off 4 bases at V and 4 bases at J, with 18 bases between the two ends. Germline-derived CDR1 and CDR2 are SGHDT and YYEEEE. This CDR3 reads CASSDGGFRIYEQYF. DNA of the CDR3: TGTGCCAGCAGCGACGGGGGTTTCCGTATATACGAGCAGTACTTC.

The chain employs TRBV4-2 and TRBJ2-3; 13 positions match TRBD2. The CDR3 runs to 16 residues. The J segment lost 3 bases and the V segment lost 8 bases, leaving 8 bases of the junction unmatched. Looked up from germline, CDR1 is LGHNA and CDR2 is YNFKEQ. CDR3 nucleotide sequence: TGTGCCAGCGGGGAGGGGACTAGCGGGGTGACAGATACGCAGTATTTT. It yields the protein CASGEGTSGVTDTQYF.

The J gene is TRBJ2-7, the V gene TRBV9; 9 bases match TRBD2. Looked up from germline, CDR1 is SGDLS and CDR2 is YYNGEE. J gave up 1 base and V 0 bases, and 8 bases lay outside the gene matches. This CDR3 has 17 amino acids. CDR3 protein: CASSVDGRSGGSYEQYF. The CDR3 nucleotides read TGTGCCAGCAGCGTAGATGGGCGGAGCGGGGGGTCCTACGAGCAGTACTTC.

The rearrangement links TRBV2 to TRBJ1-6; TRBD1 matches at 9 bases. Looked up from germline, CDR1 is SNHLY and CDR2 is FYNNEI. V gave up 7 bases and J gave up 10 bases; unmatched junction bases: 8. The CDR3 spans 14 residues. The CDR3 bases are TGTGCCAGCACTGGGACAGGGAAAGGATCACCCCTCCACTTT. Translating gives CASTGTGKGSPLHF.